This is a list of T cell receptor beta chains from one sample in a study of identical twins. TCRdb analysed the 5' RACE reads with MiXCR anew, one entry per CDR3 protein. The sample shows about 890,000 distinct CDR3 sequences, about 12% of them seen only once. A further study also used this sample, focusing on yellow fever vaccine responses in identical twins.

The sample comprised PBMCs. The receptors were gathered from a woman aged 18-29 years in good health. Each CDR3 is given with its conserved first and last residue. A D gene is named only where the DNA matches it firmly. Only part of the rows carry a size: once, few, many, or a class if the clone is expanded.

>TRBJ1-4|.|TRBV12-3/TRBV12-4|TRBD1
TGTGCCAGCAGTTCCTCGGACAGGGTTGCTGAAAAACTGTTTTTT
CASSSSDRVAEKLFF
>TRBJ2-3|few|TRBV20-1|TRBD2
TGCAGTGCTAAAGAGTTAACTAGCGGGGTGGCAGATACGCAGTATTTT
CSAKELTSGVADTQYF
>TRBJ2-1|few|TRBV5-1|TRBD2
TGCGCCAGCAGCTGGCGGGGTAGCGGGGGGATTGTCTACAATGAGCAGTTCTTC
CASSWRGSGGIVYNEQFF
>TRBJ2-1|few|TRBV2|.
TGTGCCAGCAGAGTTCAGGGTAGCCCCTACAATGAGCAGTTCTTC
CASRVQGSPYNEQFF
>TRBJ2-5|few|TRBV5-1|TRBD1
TGCGCCAGCAGCATTGGGACAGGGGGTTCGGCTCAAGAGACCCAGTACTTC
CASSIGTGGSAQETQYF
>TRBJ2-1|few|TRBV7-8|TRBD2
TGTGCCAGCAGCTTTGGGACTAGCGGGGGGCCCGGTCCTCTCAATGAGCAGTTCTTC
CASSFGTSGGPGPLNEQFF
>TRBJ1-6|.|TRBV12-3/TRBV12-4|.
TGTGCCAGCAGTTTTATGGGTTCACCCCTCCACTTT
CASSFMGSPLHF
>TRBJ2-5|.|TRBV12-3/TRBV12-4|TRBD1
TGTGCCAGCAGTCTGGGGGTGACAGGGGGAAGCCTAGAGACCCAGTACTTC
CASSLGVTGGSLETQYF
>TRBJ1-1|many|TRBV20-1|.
TGCAGTGCTAGAGAAACGGGGATGAACACTGAAGCTTTCTTT
CSARETGMNTEAFF
>TRBJ2-5|.|TRBV7-9|TRBD1
TGTGCCAGCAGCGTTCAGGGGGACCAGTACTTC
CASSVQGDQYF
>TRBJ1-2|.|TRBV11-2|TRBD1
TGTGCCAGCAGCTTCCAGACAGGGGACTATGGCTACACCTTC
CASSFQTGDYGYTF
>TRBJ2-1|.|TRBV6-1|TRBD2
TGTGCCAGCAGACGCTGGACTAGCGGGGGGAAGGATGAGCAGTTCTTC
CASRRWTSGGKDEQFF
>TRBJ1-5|few|TRBV28|TRBD1
TGTGCCAGCAGTTTCTACAGGGGAAGCAATCAGCCCCAGCATTTT
CASSFYRGSNQPQHF
>TRBJ2-3|.|TRBV29-1|TRBD1
TGCAGCGTAAGACAGGGTCTCACAGATACGCAGTATTTT
CSVRQGLTDTQYF
>TRBJ1-1|many|TRBV7-9|.
TGTGCCAGCAGTACAGGGTACACTGAAGCTTTCTTT
CASSTGYTEAFF
>TRBJ2-1|many|TRBV11-1|.
TGTGCCAGCAGCTTAGCCGGCCAGGAGCAGTTCTTC
CASSLAGQEQFF
>TRBJ2-1|few|TRBV7-9|TRBD2
TGTGCCAGCAGCTCCCCCATAGCGGGAGCTTCAAATGAGCAGTTCTTC
CASSSPIAGASNEQFF
>TRBJ2-3|.|TRBV5-1|TRBD2
TGCGCCAGCAGAAAAGCGGGGATAAGCACAGATACGCAGTATTTT
CASRKAGISTDTQYF
>TRBJ2-2|few|TRBV2|.
TGTGCCAGCAAGGCGACAGGGAACACCGGGGAGCTGTTTTTT
CASKATGNTGELFF
>TRBJ2-1|.|TRBV7-9|TRBD1
TGTGCCAGCAGCTTCTGGGACAGACTAAACAATGAGCAGTTCTTC
CASSFWDRLNNEQFF
>TRBJ1-5|.|TRBV20-1|.
TGCAGTGCTACTCCACAGGGAGCTCAGCCCCAGCATTTT
CSATPQGAQPQHF
>TRBJ1-5|few|TRBV27|.
TGTGCCAGCAGTCTCGCGAGGGGGGATCAGCCCCAGCATTTT
CASSLARGDQPQHF
>TRBJ2-7|many|TRBV5-1|.
TGCGCCAGCAGCTTGGCCCTAGGACGTCCTAGCGAGCAGTACTTC
CASSLALGRPSEQYF
>TRBJ2-5|few|TRBV15|TRBD2
TGTGCCACCAGCAGAGATTGGAGCGGGGGCTATCAAGAGACCCAGTACTTC
CATSRDWSGGYQETQYF
>TRBJ2-3|few|TRBV20-1|TRBD2
TGCAGTGCTAGCCGGGACTACACAGATACGCAGTATTTT
CSASRDYTDTQYF
>TRBJ2-7|.|TRBV18|.
TGTGCCAGCTCACCGCTCGGGGTCGAGCAGTACTTC
CASSPLGVEQYF
>TRBJ2-1|.|TRBV7-2|.
TGTGCCAGCAGCCATCGACAGTCGTGGGATGAGCAGTTCTTC
CASSHRQSWDEQFF
>TRBJ2-7|few|TRBV28|TRBD2
TGTGCCAGCAGTTTATCGGGACTAGCGAAGACCTACGAGCAGTACTTC
CASSLSGLAKTYEQYF
>TRBJ2-7|.|TRBV25-1|.
TGTGCCACCAGTTCGGTCGACGAGCAGTACTTC
CATSSVDEQYF
>TRBJ1-1|few|TRBV7-6|TRBD1
TGTGCCAGCAGCCTCGGGGCAGGGGGCGCCCACACTGAAGCTTTCTTT
CASSLGAGGAHTEAFF
>TRBJ2-1|few|TRBV7-3|.
TGTGCCAGCAGCCCCCATGGACAGCTTGGAGTCTCCTACAATGAGCAGTTCTTC
CASSPHGQLGVSYNEQFF
>TRBJ2-3|.|TRBV2|.
TGTGCCAGCAGGAAACCGGGACTGGGGACAGATACGCAGTATTTT
CASRKPGLGTDTQYF
>TRBJ1-2|many|TRBV7-9|.
TGTGCCAGCAGCCACCGGGACTCCGTTTCGAGTGGCTACACCTTC
CASSHRDSVSSGYTF
>TRBJ2-2|.|TRBV7-6|.
TGTGCCAGCAGCTTAGGCCTAGAGTACACCGGGGAGCTGTTTTTT
CASSLGLEYTGELFF
>TRBJ2-1|.|TRBV20-1|TRBD2
TGCAGTGCTAGAGTACTAGCGGGAGTGGGGTATGAGCAGTTCTTC
CSARVLAGVGYEQFF
>TRBJ2-1|many|TRBV5-1|.
TGCGCCAGCAGCGGCGGGGTAAGCTCCTACAATGAGCAGTTCTTC
CASSGGVSSYNEQFF
>TRBJ2-5|few|TRBV29-1|.
TGCAGCGTTGAAGGGAGTGGCGGGGCCCCGGTAAGGGCCCAGTACTTC
CSVEGSGGAPVRAQYF
>TRBJ2-7|.|TRBV20-1|TRBD1
TGCAGTGCTCAACCAGGGACAGGGAACGAATTTTTAAGGGGCGAGCAGTACTTC
CSAQPGTGNEFLRGEQYF
>TRBJ2-7|many|TRBV12-3/TRBV12-4|TRBD2
TGTGCCAGCAGTTTCAGCGGGAGGCAACCCTACGAGCAGTACTTC
CASSFSGRQPYEQYF
>TRBJ2-1|.|TRBV11-2|.
TGTGCCAGCAGCCACACAGGGAGTGAGCAGTTCTTC
CASSHTGSEQFF
>TRBJ1-5|.|TRBV6-1|.
TGTGCCAGCAGGACCGTGGGGGCGGGCAATCAGCCCCAGCATTTT
CASRTVGAGNQPQHF
>TRBJ2-7|few|TRBV20-1|.
TGCAGTGCTGGGGAAGGGAGCCGGGGCGAGCAGTACTTC
CSAGEGSRGEQYF
>TRBJ2-7|.|TRBV28|.
TGTGCCAGCAGCCGGGGGCTAGGGGTCTACGAGCAGTACTTC
CASSRGLGVYEQYF
>TRBJ1-6|once|TRBV7-9|.
TGTGCCAGCAGCTTAAGTATTACCTATAATTCACCCCTCCACTTT
CASSLSITYNSPLHF
>TRBJ2-1|few|TRBV13|TRBD2
TGTGCCAGCACCGATTACGGGACTAGCGGAAGCTACAATGAGCAGTTCTTC
CASTDYGTSGSYNEQFF
>TRBJ2-1|.|TRBV20-1|TRBD2
TGCAGTGCTAGAGACCTTAGCGGGGGGACGTTCTATGAGCAGTTCTTC
CSARDLSGGTFYEQFF
>TRBJ2-7|few|TRBV5-6|.
TGTGCCAGCAGCTCCCATACCTACGAGCAGTACTTC
CASSSHTYEQYF
>TRBJ1-5|.|TRBV25-1|.
TGTGCCAGCAGTAAAAAGACGGGTCCTACTTTCAATCAGCCCCAGCATTTT
CASSKKTGPTFNQPQHF
>TRBJ1-6|many|TRBV5-1|.
TGCGCCAGCAGCTTAGATGGAGCCATCAATTCACCCCTCCACTTT
CASSLDGAINSPLHF
>TRBJ2-1|.|TRBV7-9|TRBD2
TGTGCCAGCAGCTTAGGGCCGGGACTACCAACGCATGAGCAGTTCTTC
CASSLGPGLPTHEQFF
>TRBJ2-3|.|TRBV20-1|.
TGCAGTGCTCCGAGGGACACAGATACGCAGTATTTT
CSAPRDTDTQYF
>TRBJ2-6|.|TRBV15|.
TGTGCCACCAGCAGAGATTTTTGGGGAGCTGGGGCCAACGTCCTGACTTTC
CATSRDFWGAGANVLTF
>TRBJ1-1|few|TRBV6-2/TRBV6-3|TRBD1
TGTGCCAGCAGGGGACAGGGGGAAGGGGCTGAAGCTTTCTTT
CASRGQGEGAEAFF
>TRBJ2-7|few|TRBV9|.
TGTGCCAGCAGCGTTAGAGCGGAGGCAACCTACGAGCAGTACTTC
CASSVRAEATYEQYF
>TRBJ1-1|.|TRBV28|.
TGTGCCAGCAGTTCAAGCCCAAGCACTGAAGCTTTCTTT
CASSSSPSTEAFF
>TRBJ2-3|.|TRBV5-5|TRBD2
TGTGCCAGCACTCGACTAGCGGGGGCCGGACACACAGATACGCAGTATTTT
CASTRLAGAGHTDTQYF
>TRBJ2-7|few|TRBV7-9|.
TGTGCCAGCAGCTTAGCTCCGGATCCTGGCTACGAGCAGTACTTC
CASSLAPDPGYEQYF
>TRBJ2-1|few|TRBV12-3/TRBV12-4|.
TGTGCCAGCACCCAGTACAATGAGCAGTTCTTC
CASTQYNEQFF
>TRBJ1-1|few|TRBV7-9|.
TGTGCCAGCAGCCAGCCGTGGGAGGTCGGAACTGAAGCTTTCTTT
CASSQPWEVGTEAFF
>TRBJ1-6|few|TRBV12-3/TRBV12-4|TRBD1
TGTGCCAGCAATTCGGACAGGGATAATTCACCCCTCCACTTT
CASNSDRDNSPLHF